This entry lists 32 T cell receptor beta chains sequenced from one sample in a study of long-term antiretroviral therapy in people with HIV. Survey level was the resolution at which the v3.0 immunoSEQ assay ran. Here immunoSEQ multiplex PCR was the method, and the copy in TCRdb shows in-frame clones only, minus some. The sample consists of around 25,000 clones, about 83% of them appearing once. The starting material was unsorted PBMCs, obtained 3 years after starting antiretroviral therapy. Receptor source: a man between 18 and 35 years old with HIV.

This chain links TRBV11-2 with TRBJ2-7; D is unresolved. Germline V CDR1 and CDR2: SGHAT, FQNNGV. CDR3 length: 13 amino acids. Trimming removed 2 bases from V and 6 bases from J, with 11 bases in between. The DNA of the CDR3 is TGTGCCAGCAGCTTACAGAGAGGCCCCGAGCAGTACTTC. Amino acids: CASSLQRGPEQYF.

The rearrangement links TRBV5-5 to TRBJ2-5, with no clear D. CDR3 size: 12 residues. V gave up 0 bases and J gave up 5 bases, with 5 bases separating them. Looked up from germline, CDR1 is SGHKS and CDR2 is YYEKEE (reference sequence). In DNA, the CDR3 is TGTGCCAGCAGCTTGGCTTTCGAGACCCAGTACTTC. This encodes CASSLAFETQYF.

V gene TRBV7-2 combines with J gene TRBJ2-3; possible D gene TRBD2, 6 bases. The germline CDR1 and CDR2 sequences are SGHTA and FQGNSA. The V end was cut by 1 base, the J end by 0 bases, with 11 bases between. CDR3 length: 16 residues. DNA for the CDR3: TGTGCCAGCAGCTTAGTTGGCGGGGCTAGCACAGATACGCAGTATTTT. Protein sequence: CASSLVGGASTDTQYF.

In nucleotides, the CDR3 is TGTGCCAGCAGCTCGATAGCAGGTCCAACTAACTATGGCTACACCTTC. Protein sequence: CASSSIAGPTNYGYTF. The chain combines TRBV7-9 with TRBJ1-2; D unresolved. CDR1 is SEHNR and CDR2 is FQNEAQ in the germline V gene (reference sequence). V was trimmed by 4 bases and J by 0 bases, leaving 15 bases between them. The CDR3 extends over 16 amino acids.

V gene TRBV2 combines with J gene TRBJ2-5, with D uncertain. The CDR3 length is 12 residues. V was shortened by 4 bases and J by 2 bases, with 5 bases between the two germline ends. Germline V gene sequence: CDR1 SNHLY, CDR2 FYNNEI. DNA of the CDR3: TGTGCCAGCAGTGTACAGCAAGAGACCCAGTACTTC. This gives the protein CASSVQQETQYF. Based on the CDR3 plus reference TRBV2 and TRBJ2-5, the full variable domain is EPEVTQTPSHQVTQMGQEVILRCVPISNHLYFYWYRQILGQKVEFLVSFYNNEISEKSEIFDDQFSVERPDGSNFTLKIRSTKLEDSAMYFCASSVQQETQYFGPGTRLLVL.

The chain joins TRBV20-1 to TRBJ2-7, with D unresolved. The V and J ends lost 4 bases and 5 bases respectively, with 6 bases between them. Germline-derived CDR1 and CDR2 are DFQATT and SNEGSKA (reference sequence). The CDR3 totals 10 residues. The chain's CDR3 is CSATYNEQYF. The CDR3 DNA reads as TGCAGTGCTACCTATAACGAGCAGTACTTC.

The chain couples TRBV5-1 to TRBJ2-2; a possible D gene is TRBD2 (5 bases). Between the trimmed V and J ends, which lost 3 bases and 4 bases, there was a span of 16 bases. This CDR3 has 16 amino acids. The V gene's germline CDR1 is SGHRS and CDR2 YFSETQ. The CDR3 DNA reads TGCGCCAGCAGCTCAACCGGGGAACCGGGCACCGGGGAGCTGTTTTTT. Its translation is CASSSTGEPGTGELFF.

This clone is labeled medium-sized (0.01 to 0.1%). The chain links TRBV7-9 to TRBJ2-7; D possibly corresponds to TRBD1 (6 bases). The CDR3 is made up of 14 amino acids. CDR1 and CDR2 from the germline V gene are SEHNR and FQNEAQ (reference sequence). Trimming removed 5 bases from V and 0 bases from J, with 11 bases in between. The CDR3: CASSPPTGSYEQYF. The CDR3 DNA is TGTGCCAGCAGCCCTCCGACAGGCTCCTACGAGCAGTACTTC. Full variable domain (rest looked up from reference TRBV7-9 and TRBJ2-7): DTGVSQNPRHKITKRGQNVTFRCDPISEHNRLYWYRQTLGQGPEFLTYFQNEAQLEKSRLLSDRFSAERPKGSFSTLEIQRTEQGDSAMYLCASSPPTGSYEQYFGPGTRLTVT.

The table lists this clone with a few counts. This chain joins TRBV5-1 and TRBJ2-5, with D uncertain. Germline CDR1 SGHRS, CDR2 YFSETQ. The CDR3 spans 13 residues. Trimming shortened V by 3 bases and J by 2 bases, and 8 bases separated the two germline ends. This CDR3 reads CASSSPGQETQYF. CDR3 in DNA: TGCGCCAGCAGCTCCCCGGGTCAAGAGACCCAGTACTTC.

J is TRBJ2-5 and V is TRBV6-5, with TRBD1 identical over 10 bases. This CDR3 region has 16 residues. With V trimmed by 2 bases and J by 4 bases, 7 bases remained unmatched. CDR1 is MNHEY and CDR2 is SVGAGI in the germline V gene. In nucleotides, the CDR3 is TGTGCCAGCAGTTACACCCCGGGACAGGGGCGAGAGACCCAGTACTTC. Protein sequence: CASSYTPGQGRETQYF.

This clone has only a few counts. The CDR3 DNA follows: TGCGCCAGCAGCGGGCAGGGGGATTCACCCCTCCACTTT. This translates into CASSGQGDSPLHF. The J gene is TRBJ1-6, the V gene TRBV5-1, with TRBD1 matching 7 bases. CDR1 is SGHRS and CDR2 is YFSETQ in the germline V gene. This CDR3 contains 13 residues. V lost 4 bases and J lost 8; bases outside the gene matches: 3.

V is TRBV9 and J is TRBJ2-2; 15 bases line up with TRBD2. CDR1 and CDR2 from the germline V gene are SGDLS and YYNGEE. V dropped 0 bases and J dropped 2; count of bases not matched to a gene: 8. This CDR3 is built from 20 residues. This CDR3 reads CASSVAPGTSGGRNTGELFF. CDR3 bases: TGTGCCAGCAGCGTAGCTCCGGGGACTAGCGGGGGGCGTAACACCGGGGAGCTGTTTTTT.

The rearrangement uses TRBV5-4 and TRBJ2-5, with D tentatively TRBD2 (7 bases). V dropped 3 bases and J dropped 5 bases, with 17 bases sitting between them. The CDR3 extends over 15 amino acids. Germline-derived CDR1 and CDR2 are SGHNT and YYREEE (reference sequence). In DNA, the CDR3 is TGTGCCAGCAGCTGGACTAGGGGGACGGGGGAGACCCAGTACTTC. This gives the protein CASSWTRGTGETQYF.

The V gene is TRBV6-5, the J gene TRBJ2-1, with D possibly matching TRBD1 (5 bases). Germline V gene lookup returns CDR1 MNHEY and CDR2 SVGAGI. The CDR3 is 15 amino acids. Trimming pared 6 bases from V and 2 bases from J, leaving 14 bases between. Written as DNA, the CDR3 is TGTGCCAGCAGGCCCAGGGCCCTAACCTACAATGAGCAGTTCTTC. This sequence encodes CASRPRALTYNEQFF.

The V and J genes are TRBV5-1 and TRBJ2-1; no clear D. Germline V lookup: CDR1 SGHRS, CDR2 YFSETQ. V was cut by 2 bases and J by 5 bases, with 8 bases left in between. The CDR3 is 13 residues long. The CDR3 spells CASSFRSHNEQFF. CDR3 in DNA: TGCGCCAGCAGCTTCAGGAGCCACAATGAGCAGTTCTTC.

V gene TRBV28 combines with J gene TRBJ1-3; D is perhaps TRBD1 (6 bases). Germline V gene sequence: CDR1 MDHEN, CDR2 SYDVKM. This CDR3 is built from 15 residues. Deletions cut 2 bases from V and 1 base from J, with 9 bases between. CDR3 in DNA: TGTGCCAGCAGTTTAGGGGGGCTGTCTGGAAACACCATATATTTT. Translated: CASSLGGLSGNTIYF.

This clone was counted a few times. The chain combines TRBV6-1 with TRBJ1-1; TRBD1 matches 7 bases. J lost 6 bases, V lost 5 bases, and 9 bases had no gene match. Germline assignment: CDR1 MNHNS and CDR2 SASEGT. The CDR3 consists of 14 residues. CDR3 amino acids: CASSPMTGTAEAFF. In DNA, the CDR3 is TGTGCCAGCAGTCCGATGACAGGGACCGCTGAAGCTTTCTTT.

This clone was seen a few times. The chain combines TRBV9 with TRBJ1-1; D gene unclear. V was shortened by 2 bases and J by 5 bases, with 13 bases between the two germline ends. Germline values: CDR1 SGDLS, CDR2 YYNGEE. This CDR3 contains 14 residues. Here the CDR3 reads CASSVSLLRTEAFF. The CDR3 bases are TGTGCCAGCAGCGTGTCCTTACTCCGGACTGAAGCTTTCTTT.

A single count supports this clone. The chain employs TRBV14 and TRBJ1-2, with TRBD1 matching over 7 bases. V lost 1 base and J lost 6; bases outside the gene matches: 14. The CDR3 sequence is 17 residues long. CDR1 and CDR2 (germline): SGHDN, FVKESK. The CDR3 here is CASSQGYEGASDHGYTF. In nucleotides, the CDR3 is TGTGCCAGCAGCCAAGGCTATGAGGGGGCTAGTGATCATGGCTACACCTTC.

The chain employs TRBV7-9 and TRBJ2-7; D call uncertain. Germline CDR1 and CDR2: SEHNR and FQNEAQ (reference sequence). The CDR3 contains 17 residues. V was pared by 5 bases and J by 5 bases, with 25 bases between. CDR3 nucleotide sequence: TGTGCCAGCAGCGATAGTCAGGTTTTGAGCCTCCCGGACGAGCAGTACGTC. It translates to CASSDSQVLSLPDEQYV.

The chain has TRBV28 and TRBJ1-1, with 10 bases lining up with TRBD1. Germline V gene lookup returns CDR1 MDHEN and CDR2 SYDVKM. The CDR3 runs to 14 residues. Unmatched junction bases numbered 6, after V lost 4 bases and J lost 7 bases. The CDR3 loop reads CASSSGQGYLEAFF. CDR3 nucleotides: TGTGCCAGCAGTTCGGGACAGGGGTATCTTGAAGCTTTCTTT.

The rearrangement uses TRBV19 and TRBJ1-4, with 11 nucleotides matching TRBD1. Germline loops: CDR1 LNHDA, CDR2 SQIVND (reference sequence). With 6 bases clipped from V and 7 bases from J, the junction kept 7 bases outside the gene matches. CDR3 length: 15 amino acids. CDR3 in DNA: TGTGCCAGTAGGCCCGGGACAGGGGGAGGTGAAAAACTGTTTTTT. Translated, it gives CASRPGTGGGEKLFF.

The chain couples TRBV5-8 to TRBJ1-6; D gene ambiguous. The CDR3 runs to 15 residues. Trimming removed 2 bases at V and 6 bases at J, with 12 bases between. Germline V gives CDR1 SGHTS, CDR2 YDEGEE. CDR3 in amino acids: CASSLPTGINSPLHF. The CDR3 DNA reads as TGTGCCAGCAGCTTACCTACGGGGATTAATTCACCCCTCCACTTT.

The chain employs TRBV2 and TRBJ2-2, with 7 bases fitting TRBD1. V was clipped by 6 bases and J by 1 base; unmatched bases: 5. Germline loops: CDR1 SNHLY, CDR2 FYNNEI. The CDR3 consists of 15 residues. The CDR3 bases are TGTGCCAGCAGACAGGGGATGGGGAACACCGGGGAGCTGTTTTTT. It encodes CASRQGMGNTGELFF.

V gene TRBV27 combines with J gene TRBJ1-5; the D gene is possibly TRBD1 (5 bases). V lost 5 bases, J lost 0 bases, and 11 bases lay in between. Germline lookup yields CDR1 MNHEY and CDR2 SMNVEV (reference sequence). The CDR3 totals 15 residues. This CDR3 is CASSAGTYSNQPQHF. Here the CDR3 DNA reads TGTGCCAGCAGTGCCGGGACGTATAGCAATCAGCCCCAGCATTTT.

V usage is TRBV11-2 and J usage is TRBJ2-7; the D call may be TRBD1 or TRBD2 (5 bases each). Trimming took 1 base from V and 2 from J, leaving 12 bases between them. Germline loops: CDR1 SGHAT, CDR2 FQNNGV. CDR3 length equals 15 residues. DNA of the CDR3: TGTGCCAGCAGCTTAGTCGGGACGGACGCCTACGAGCAGTACTTC. Translation gives CASSLVGTDAYEQYF.

The J gene is TRBJ2-1, the V gene TRBV25-1, with a possible D match to TRBD2 (5 bases). CDR3 length: 15 amino acids. Looked up from germline, CDR1 is MGHDK and CDR2 is SYGVNS. Trimming removed 2 bases at V and 9 bases at J, with 17 bases between. The CDR3 DNA follows: TGTGCCAGCAGTGAAGGATCCGGGCGGAGGATTGAGCAGTTCTTC. It yields the protein CASSEGSGRRIEQFF.

This chain links TRBV10-1 with TRBJ2-3, with D hard to call. Trimming removed 3 bases from V and 4 bases from J, with 20 bases in between. The CDR3 spans 17 residues. Germline V lookup: CDR1 WNHNN, CDR2 SYGVQD (reference sequence). In nucleotides, the CDR3 is TGCGCCAGCAGTGAAACGGTACAGACTCCGTCGGCAGATACGCAGTATTTT. Residues: CASSETVQTPSADTQYF.

In DNA, the CDR3 is TGTGCCAGCAGCGTAGTCGGAAACACCATATATTTT. This translates into CASSVVGNTIYF. The chain has TRBV9 and TRBJ1-3; D gene unclear. Germline CDR1 SGDLS, CDR2 YYNGEE. This CDR3 is 12 amino acids long. Trimming took 0 bases from V and 4 from J, leaving 2 bases between them. Complete variable domain (other parts from reference TRBV9 and TRBJ1-3): DSGVTQTPKHLITATGQRVTLRCSPRSGDLSVYWYQQSLDQGLQFLIQYYNGEERAKGNILERFSAQQFPDLHSELNLSSLELGDSALYFCASSVVGNTIYFGEGSWLTVV.

This chain links TRBV27 with TRBJ2-2, with 10 bases matching TRBD2. The CDR3 is 15 residues long. Germline CDR1 and CDR2: MNHEY and SMNVEV (reference sequence). With V trimmed by 6 bases and J by 2 bases, 3 bases remained unmatched. The CDR3 bases are TGTGCCAGCAGGACTAGCGGGTTCAACACCGGGGAGCTGTTTTTT. Protein: CASRTSGFNTGELFF.

The J gene is TRBJ1-3, the V gene TRBV6-5, with D perhaps TRBD1 (6 bases). V gave up 4 bases and J gave up 7 bases, with 11 bases separating them. There are 13 residues in the CDR3. Germline lookup yields CDR1 MNHEY and CDR2 SVGAGI. CDR3 in amino acids: CASSSGAGNTIYF. CDR3 bases: TGTGCCAGCAGTTCGGGGGCAGGTAACACCATATATTTT.

This clone occurred a few times. This rearrangement joins TRBV6-1 to TRBJ1-3; D remains unclear. Trimming pared 5 bases from V and 8 bases from J, leaving 7 bases between. Germline lookup yields CDR1 MNHNS and CDR2 SASEGT. The CDR3 extends over 11 amino acids. This CDR3 reads CASSLGDTIYF. Written as DNA, the CDR3 is TGTGCCAGCAGTCTTGGGGACACCATATATTTT.